Below are 30 T cell receptor beta chains sequenced from a single sample in a study of T cell responses to AZD1222 COVID-19 vaccine. Only in-frame clones appear in the TCRdb table, and some are missing; sequencing was by immunoSEQ multiplex PCR. The sample carries 150,000 or so clones, approximately 91% recorded once. Sequenced here: peripheral blood, sampled on day 0 of AZD1222 vaccination. The receptor set was obtained from an adult in good health.

This chain uses TRBV30 with TRBJ1-5; no clear D gene. Germline V gene lookup returns CDR1 GTSNPN and CDR2 SVGIG (reference sequence). The CDR3 covers 13 residues. The CDR3 region is CAMGGQSGQPQHF. The CDR3 region has the DNA TGTGCAATGGGCGGGCAGTCAGGACAGCCCCAGCATTTT. The full variable domain, rest sourced from reference TRBV30 and TRBJ1-5, is SQTIHQWPATLVQPVGSPLSLECTVEGTSNPNLYWYRQAAGRGLQLLFYSVGIGQISSEVPQNLSASRPQDRQFILSSKKLLLSDSGFYLCAMGGQSGQPQHFGDGTRLSIL.

This clone has only one observation. The DNA for the CDR3 is TGTGCCAGTAGTATCGGTCTAGCAGGAGGGATTGACGAGCAGTACTTC. Translating it yields CASSIGLAGGIDEQYF. V usage is TRBV19 and J usage is TRBJ2-7; TRBD2 is a possible D gene (6 bases). Trimming cost V 3 bases and J 5 bases, with 20 bases left between them. Per germline, CDR1 LNHDA and CDR2 SQIVND (reference sequence). The CDR3 consists of 16 residues.

The chain links TRBV29-1 to TRBJ2-1; D remains unclear. The V end lost 0 bases, the J end lost 10 bases, and 7 bases lay between the germline ends. Germline V gene lookup returns CDR1 SQVTM and CDR2 ANQGSEA. The length of the CDR3 is 11 residues. CDR3 in amino acids: CSVEDTGEQFF. In DNA form, the CDR3 reads TGCAGCGTTGAAGATACTGGGGAGCAGTTCTTC.

The chain links TRBV5-1 to TRBJ2-3; tentatively, D is TRBD1 (5 bases). Per germline, CDR1 SGHRS and CDR2 YFSETQ. The CDR3 has 16 residues. The ends were cut back, 0 bases at V and 4 bases at J, with 15 bases in the middle. The DNA for the CDR3 is TGCGCCAGCAGCTTGGCCTCTCAAGGGGCCGCAGATACGCAGTATTTT. Amino acid sequence: CASSLASQGAADTQYF.

The chain combines TRBV6-5 with TRBJ1-4, with 11 bases aligning to TRBD1. Germline CDR1 MNHEY, CDR2 SVGAGI. The CDR3 loop spans 14 amino acids. The junction had 5 bases not matched to a gene; V was cut back by 4 bases and J by 10 bases. DNA for the CDR3: TGTGCCAGCAGTTCCGGGACAGGGGGGGGAAAACTGTTTTTT. Its protein product is CASSSGTGGGKLFF.

This clone was seen only once. The V gene is TRBV9, the J gene TRBJ1-1; tentatively, D is TRBD1 (5 bases). The CDR3 sequence is 14 residues long. Trimming removed 4 bases from V and 0 bases from J, with 10 bases in between. Germline V gene data show CDR1 as SGDLS and CDR2 as YYNGEE. The CDR3 spells CASSLDSLNTEAFF. The CDR3 DNA is TGTGCCAGCAGCTTAGACAGTTTGAACACTGAAGCTTTCTTT.

The J gene is TRBJ1-5, the V gene TRBV6-5; 9 bases align to TRBD1. CDR1 and CDR2 from the germline V gene are MNHEY and SVGAGI. The V and J ends lost 8 bases and 3 bases, in that order; junction bases with no gene match: 8. The CDR3 extends over 15 amino acids. The chain's CDR3 is CASRPQGAINQPQHF. The DNA for the CDR3 is TGTGCCAGCCGACCACAGGGGGCGATCAATCAGCCCCAGCATTTT.

The genes are TRBV30 and TRBJ1-5; no clear D gene. The germline gives CDR1 GTSNPN, CDR2 SVGIG (reference sequence). The CDR3 contains 12 residues. V gave up 4 bases and J gave up 4 bases, with 8 bases separating them. CDR3 nucleotide sequence: TGTGCCTGGAAGGGAGAGAATCAGCCCCAGCATTTT. Protein product: CAWKGENQPQHF.

This clone has just one count. The V call is TRBV21-1, the J call TRBJ1-1; the table gives TRBD1 as D, unverified against the DNA. TRBV21-1 is termed a pseudogene. The CDR3 is made up of 17 amino acids. CDR3 DNA sequence: TGTGCCAGCAGCACGGGACAGGGGGCGATCGAGTGGACTGAAGCTTTCTTT. Translated, it gives CASSTGQGAIEWTEAFF.

The chain combines TRBV14 with TRBJ1-3, with unresolved D. Per the germline V gene, CDR1 is SGHDN and CDR2 is FVKESK. This CDR3 comprises 12 residues. The V end was cut by 2 bases, the J end by 1 base, with 0 bases between. The CDR3 protein is CASSQSGNTIYF. DNA for the CDR3: TGTGCCAGCAGCCAATCTGGAAACACCATATATTTT.

This chain joins TRBV6-5 and TRBJ1-4; no definite D call. CDR1 and CDR2 (germline): MNHEY, SVGAGI. Between the trimmed V and J ends, which lost 2 bases and 0 bases, there was a span of 7 bases. The CDR3 sequence is 15 residues long. CDR3 in DNA: TGTGCCAGCAGTTACGAGGGTCCAACTAATGAAAAACTGTTTTTT. Protein product: CASSYEGPTNEKLFF.

CDR3 nucleotides: TGTGCCAGCACTTATGCTGGAAACACCATATATTTT. Translated, it gives CASTYAGNTIYF. The chain uses TRBV2 and TRBJ1-3; no clear D. The CDR3 sequence is 12 residues long. Germline V gene data show CDR1 as SNHLY and CDR2 as FYNNEI. V lost 7 bases to trimming and J lost 2 bases, with 6 bases between them.

This clone came up once. The rearrangement links TRBV7-3 to TRBJ1-6; 7 bases map to TRBD1. CDR3 length equals 14 residues. Germline V gene sequence: CDR1 SGHTA, CDR2 FQGTGA. J lost 6 bases, V lost 5 bases, and 4 bases had no gene match. The CDR3 DNA is TGTGCCAGCAGCCCCGGGACAGCTAATTCACCCCTCCACTTT. Its protein product is CASSPGTANSPLHF.

The J gene is TRBJ2-3, the V gene TRBV6-2 or TRBV6-3; maybe TRBD2 (5 bases). The CDR3 is 14 amino acids. Per germline, CDR1 MNHEY and CDR2 SVGEGT. The germline V and J ends were trimmed by 0 bases and 6 bases, with 10 bases remaining between them. The CDR3 sequence is CASSYSREWDTQYF. For the CDR3, the DNA is TGTGCCAGCAGTTACTCGAGGGAATGGGATACGCAGTATTTT.

CDR3 sequence (DNA): TGTGCCTCGGGGGTACAAGAGACCCAGTACTTC. Its translation is CASGVQETQYF. V and J are TRBV30 and TRBJ2-5; TRBD2 is a possible D gene (6 bases). CDR1 is GTSNPN, CDR2 SVGIG, per germline (reference sequence). This CDR3 spans 11 amino acids. Deletions cut 7 bases from V and 2 bases from J, with 8 bases between.

The rearrangement links TRBV18 to TRBJ2-1, with 9 positions matching TRBD2. Germline CDR1 reads KGHSH; CDR2 reads LQKENI. The CDR3 length is 16 residues. V lost 3 bases and J lost 8; bases outside the gene matches: 11. CDR3 sequence (DNA): TGTGCCAGCTCACCGAGAAAAAGCGGGGGGTTGGATGAGCAGTTCTTC. This translates into CASSPRKSGGLDEQFF.

The genes are TRBV4-1 and TRBJ2-7; D is ambiguous. The CDR3 is made up of 15 amino acids. CDR1 is MGHRA and CDR2 is YSYEKL in the germline V gene. V shed 0 bases and J shed 3 bases, with 12 bases lying between them. The DNA for the CDR3 is TGCGCCAGCAGCCAAGAGGCGGTCCTGAGCTACGAGCAGTACTTC. Protein product: CASSQEAVLSYEQYF.

This CDR3 reads CASSTLAGLYEQYF. The DNA for the CDR3 is TGTGCCAGCAGCACACTAGCGGGCCTCTACGAGCAGTACTTC. V usage is TRBV13 and J usage is TRBJ2-7, with 9 bases fitting TRBD2. Trimming took 5 bases from V and 3 from J; bases not matched to a gene: 5. The CDR3 is 14 residues long. From germline, CDR1 is PRHDT and CDR2 FYEKMQ (reference sequence).

V is TRBV21-1 and J is TRBJ1-3. TRBV21-1 is flagged as a pseudogene. This CDR3 is built from 16 residues. In DNA, the CDR3 is TGTGCCAGCAGCAAAGCACTGGCGAGTGAGGTGGACACCATATATTTT. Protein sequence: CASSKALASEVDTIYF.

This clone was seen only once. DNA of the CDR3: TGTGCCAGCAGCCCCGTACTCTCGGGGGCCTATGGCTACACCTTC. Translated: CASSPVLSGAYGYTF. This sequence joins TRBV4-2 and TRBJ1-2; weak D call: TRBD1 (6 bases). Germline CDR1 is LGHNA and CDR2 is YNFKEQ. Trimming shortened V by 4 bases and J by 4 bases, and 16 bases separated the two germline ends. The CDR3 totals 15 residues.

The V and J genes are TRBV15 and TRBJ2-7; TRBD2 matches 10 bases. CDR3 length equals 16 residues. Germline V gene sequence: CDR1 LNHNV, CDR2 YYDKDF (reference sequence). V lost 2 bases to trimming and J lost 1 base; unmatched junction nucleotides: 5. CDR3 loop: CATSRTGTSVSYEQYF. The CDR3 bases are TGTGCCACCAGCAGAACCGGGACTAGCGTTTCCTACGAGCAGTACTTC.

The gene calls are TRBV24-1 and TRBJ2-2, with D perhaps TRBD2 (5 bases). CDR1 KGHDR and CDR2 SFDVKD come from the germline V gene. The CDR3 loop spans 14 amino acids. Trimming shortened V by 5 bases and J by 4 bases, and 10 bases separated the two germline ends. The CDR3 sequence is CATSVGLATGELFF. The DNA of the CDR3 is TGTGCCACCAGTGTCGGGCTAGCCACCGGGGAGCTGTTTTTT.

The chain employs TRBV6-5 and TRBJ1-5; D gene ambiguous. Germline values: CDR1 MNHEY, CDR2 SVGAGI. The CDR3 covers 14 residues. V was clipped by 7 bases and J by 5 bases, with 15 bases between them. The CDR3 DNA reads as TGTGCCAGCAAGGGAAGAGGAGGCGATCAGCCCCAGCATTTT. This gives the protein CASKGRGGDQPQHF.

A remark on this clone: Within the sample, other DNA sequences also encode this same CDR3. V is TRBV11-2 and J is TRBJ2-7; possible D gene TRBD1, 5 bases. Germline V gene data show CDR1 as SGHAT and CDR2 as FQNNGV. Between the trimmed V and J ends, which lost 1 base and 2 bases, there was a span of 9 bases. The length of the CDR3 is 14 residues. The DNA for the CDR3 is TGTGCCAGCAGCTTAGGGCAGGGTGCCTACGAGCAGTACTTC. Translated: CASSLGQGAYEQYF.

The rearrangement joins TRBV11-1 to TRBJ1-1; 8 nucleotides match TRBD1. This CDR3 has 13 amino acids. Germline values: CDR1 SGHAT, CDR2 FQDESV (reference sequence). Trimming removed 3 bases from V and 10 bases from J; junction bases left unmatched: 7. This CDR3 is CASSFVQGVGAFF. The CDR3 nucleotides are TGTGCCAGCAGCTTCGTACAGGGGGTAGGAGCTTTCTTT.

This clone has a single count. The chain joins TRBV11-2 to TRBJ1-2; 12 bases map to TRBD1. Germline CDR1 and CDR2: SGHAT and FQNNGV. CDR3 size: 16 residues. V shed 5 bases and J 3 bases; nucleotides not matched to a gene: 7. For the CDR3, the DNA is TGTGCCAGCAGCACCGGGACAGGGGGCATAGACTATGGCTACACCTTC. Translated, it gives CASSTGTGGIDYGYTF.

The chain is built from TRBV11-3 and TRBJ1-2; D remains unclear. V lost 2 bases, J lost 7 bases, and 8 bases lay in between. The germline V gene encodes CDR1 SGHNT and CDR2 YENEEA. There are 12 residues in the CDR3. CDR3 DNA: TGTGCCAGCAGCTTAAATGGAGTTGGCTACACCTTC. Encoded protein: CASSLNGVGYTF.

This clone came up once. V gene TRBV5-1 combines with J gene TRBJ2-5, with no clear D. The germline V and J ends were trimmed by 0 bases and 5 bases, with 5 bases remaining between them. Germline CDR1 is SGHRS and CDR2 is YFSETQ. CDR3 length equals 12 residues. CDR3 sequence (DNA): TGCGCCAGCAGCTTGGCCGTGGAGACCCAGTACTTC. Protein: CASSLAVETQYF.

This sequence joins TRBV28 and TRBJ2-1, with 7 bases aligning to TRBD1. Germline CDR1 and CDR2: MDHEN and SYDVKM. The V and J ends lost 3 bases and 6 bases, in that order; junction bases with no gene match: 2. CDR3 length: 13 residues. Here the CDR3 reads CASSFGTANEQFF. CDR3 nucleotide sequence: TGTGCCAGCAGTTTCGGGACAGCCAATGAGCAGTTCTTC. Full variable domain (rest looked up from reference TRBV28 and TRBJ2-1): DVKVTQSSRYLVKRTGEKVFLECVQDMDHENMFWYRQDPGLGLRLIYFSYDVKMKEKGDIPEGYSVSREKKERFSLILESASTNQTSMYLCASSFGTANEQFFGPGTRLTVL.

This chain connects TRBV5-5 to TRBJ1-3, with 9 bases that match TRBD1. The CDR3 loop spans 17 amino acids. Trimming removed 2 bases from V and 1 base from J; junction bases left unmatched: 7. Germline assignment: CDR1 SGHKS and CDR2 YYEKEE (reference sequence). The CDR3: CASSFGTGLGSGNTIYF. CDR3 nucleotide sequence: TGTGCCAGCAGCTTTGGGACAGGGTTAGGTTCTGGAAACACCATATATTTT.